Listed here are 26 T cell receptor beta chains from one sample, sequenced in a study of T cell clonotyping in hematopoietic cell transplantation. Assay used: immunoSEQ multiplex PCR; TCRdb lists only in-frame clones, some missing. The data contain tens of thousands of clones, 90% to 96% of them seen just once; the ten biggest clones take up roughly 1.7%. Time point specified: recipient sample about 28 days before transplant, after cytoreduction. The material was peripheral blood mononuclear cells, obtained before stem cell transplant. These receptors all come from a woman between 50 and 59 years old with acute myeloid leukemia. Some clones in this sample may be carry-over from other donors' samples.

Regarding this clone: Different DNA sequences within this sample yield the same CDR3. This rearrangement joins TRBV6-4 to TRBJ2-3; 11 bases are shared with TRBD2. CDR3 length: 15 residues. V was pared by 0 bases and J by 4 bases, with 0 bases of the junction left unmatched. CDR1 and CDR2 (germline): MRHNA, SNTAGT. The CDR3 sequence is CASSDSSGGADTQYF. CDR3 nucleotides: TGTGCCAGCAGTGACTCTAGCGGGGGGGCAGATACGCAGTATTTT.

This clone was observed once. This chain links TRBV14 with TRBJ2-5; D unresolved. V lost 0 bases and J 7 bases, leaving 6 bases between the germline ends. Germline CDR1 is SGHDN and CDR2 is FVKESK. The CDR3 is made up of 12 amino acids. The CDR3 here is CASSQDWGTQYF. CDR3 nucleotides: TGTGCCAGCAGCCAAGATTGGGGGACCCAGTACTTC.

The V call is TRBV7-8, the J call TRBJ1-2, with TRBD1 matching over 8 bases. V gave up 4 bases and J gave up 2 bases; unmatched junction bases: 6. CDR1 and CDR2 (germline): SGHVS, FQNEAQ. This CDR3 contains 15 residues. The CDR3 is CASSSGAGGNYGYTF. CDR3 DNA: TGTGCCAGCAGCTCGGGGGCAGGGGGCAACTATGGCTACACCTTC.

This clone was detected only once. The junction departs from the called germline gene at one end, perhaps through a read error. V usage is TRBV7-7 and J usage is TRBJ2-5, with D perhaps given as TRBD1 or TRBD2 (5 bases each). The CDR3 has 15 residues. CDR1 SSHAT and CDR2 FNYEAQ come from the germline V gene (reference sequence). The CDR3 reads CASSLARGVSETQYF. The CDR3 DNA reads TGTGCTAGCAGCTTGGCCCGAGGGGTTTCTGAGACCCAGTACTTC.

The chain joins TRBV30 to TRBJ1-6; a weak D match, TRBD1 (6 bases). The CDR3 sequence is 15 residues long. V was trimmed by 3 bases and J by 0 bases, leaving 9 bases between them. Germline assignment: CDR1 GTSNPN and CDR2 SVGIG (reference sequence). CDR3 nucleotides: TGTGCCTGGAGAGGGGGAAGCTCCTATAATTCACCCCTCCACTTT. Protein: CAWRGGSSYNSPLHF.

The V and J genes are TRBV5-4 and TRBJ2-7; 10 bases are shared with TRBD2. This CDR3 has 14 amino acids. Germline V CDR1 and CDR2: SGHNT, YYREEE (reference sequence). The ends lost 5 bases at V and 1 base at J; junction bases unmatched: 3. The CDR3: CASRLAGGSYEQYF. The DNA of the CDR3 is TGTGCCAGCAGGTTAGCGGGAGGATCCTACGAGCAGTACTTC.

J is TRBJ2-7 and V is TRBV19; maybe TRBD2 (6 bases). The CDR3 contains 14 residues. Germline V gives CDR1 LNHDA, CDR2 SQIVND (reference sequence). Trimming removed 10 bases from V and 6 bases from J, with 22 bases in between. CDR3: CATTLSAGFFEQYF. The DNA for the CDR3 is TGTGCCACGACCCTTTCCGCGGGATTTTTCGAGCAGTACTTC.

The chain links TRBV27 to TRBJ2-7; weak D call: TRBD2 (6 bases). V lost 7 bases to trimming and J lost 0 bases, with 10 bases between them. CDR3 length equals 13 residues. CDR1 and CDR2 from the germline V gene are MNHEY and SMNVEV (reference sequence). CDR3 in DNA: TGTGCCAGCAAGGCCGGGAGCTCCTACGAGCAGTACTTC. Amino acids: CASKAGSSYEQYF.

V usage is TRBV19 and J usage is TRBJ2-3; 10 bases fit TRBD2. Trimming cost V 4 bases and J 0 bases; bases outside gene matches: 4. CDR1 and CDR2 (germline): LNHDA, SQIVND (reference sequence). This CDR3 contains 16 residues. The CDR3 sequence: CASSSPLAGSTDTQYF. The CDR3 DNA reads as TGTGCCAGTAGTAGCCCACTAGCGGGGAGCACAGATACGCAGTATTTT.

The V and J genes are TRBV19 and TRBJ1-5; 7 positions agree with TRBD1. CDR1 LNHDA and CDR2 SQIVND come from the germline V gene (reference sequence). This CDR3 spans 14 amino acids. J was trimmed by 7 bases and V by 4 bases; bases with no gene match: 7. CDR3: CASSSSGGGQPQHF. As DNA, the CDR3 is TGTGCCAGTAGTAGTTCAGGGGGGGGACAGCCCCAGCATTTT.

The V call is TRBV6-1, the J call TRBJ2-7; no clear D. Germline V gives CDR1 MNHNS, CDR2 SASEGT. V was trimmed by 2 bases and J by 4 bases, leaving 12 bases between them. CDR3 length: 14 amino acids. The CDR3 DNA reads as TGTGCCAGCAGTGAATGGCAGTCCCTGTACGAGCAGTACTTC. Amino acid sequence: CASSEWQSLYEQYF.

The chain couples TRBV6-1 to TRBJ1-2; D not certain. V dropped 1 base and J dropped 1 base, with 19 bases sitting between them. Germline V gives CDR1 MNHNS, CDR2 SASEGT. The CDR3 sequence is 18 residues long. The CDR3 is CASSEGVIGQNLNYGYTF. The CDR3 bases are TGTGCCAGCAGTGAAGGGGTAATTGGCCAAAACCTTAACTATGGCTACACCTTC.

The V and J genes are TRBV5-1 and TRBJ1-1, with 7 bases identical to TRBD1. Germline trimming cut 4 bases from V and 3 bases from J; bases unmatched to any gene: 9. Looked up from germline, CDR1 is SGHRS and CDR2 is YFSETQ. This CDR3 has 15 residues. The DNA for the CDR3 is TGCGCCAGCAGCCCCTTAACAGGGGAAGACACTGAAGCTTTCTTT. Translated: CASSPLTGEDTEAFF.

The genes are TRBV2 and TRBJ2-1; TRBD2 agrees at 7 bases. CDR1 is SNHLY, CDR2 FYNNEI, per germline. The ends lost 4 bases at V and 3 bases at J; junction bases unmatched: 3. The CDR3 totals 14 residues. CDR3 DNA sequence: TGTGCCAGCAGTGTGGGGGGGGTCTACAATGAGCAGTTCTTC. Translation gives CASSVGGVYNEQFF.

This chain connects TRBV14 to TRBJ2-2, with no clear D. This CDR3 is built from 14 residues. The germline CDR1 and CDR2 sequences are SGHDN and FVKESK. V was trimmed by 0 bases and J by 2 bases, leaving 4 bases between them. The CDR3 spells CASSQDLNTGELFF. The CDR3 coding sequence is TGTGCCAGCAGCCAAGATCTAAACACCGGGGAGCTGTTTTTT.

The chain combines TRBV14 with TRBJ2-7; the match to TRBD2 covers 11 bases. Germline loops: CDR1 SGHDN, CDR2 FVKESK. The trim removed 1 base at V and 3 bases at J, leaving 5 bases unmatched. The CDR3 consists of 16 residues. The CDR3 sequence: CASSQGRLAGNYEQYF. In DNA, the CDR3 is TGTGCCAGCAGCCAAGGGCGACTAGCGGGGAACTACGAGCAGTACTTC.

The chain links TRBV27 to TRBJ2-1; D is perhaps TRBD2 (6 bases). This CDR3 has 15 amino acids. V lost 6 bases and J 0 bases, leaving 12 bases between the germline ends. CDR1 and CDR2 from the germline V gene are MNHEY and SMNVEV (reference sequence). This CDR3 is CASSGGTVSYNEQFF. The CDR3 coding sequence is TGTGCCAGCAGCGGGGGAACAGTCTCCTACAATGAGCAGTTCTTC.

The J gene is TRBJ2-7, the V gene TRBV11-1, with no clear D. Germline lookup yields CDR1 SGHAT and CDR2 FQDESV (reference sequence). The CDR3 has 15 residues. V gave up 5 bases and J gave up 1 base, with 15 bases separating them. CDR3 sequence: CASSRSRAYSYEQYF. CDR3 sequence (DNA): TGTGCCAGCAGCCGATCCCGGGCTTATTCCTACGAGCAGTACTTC.

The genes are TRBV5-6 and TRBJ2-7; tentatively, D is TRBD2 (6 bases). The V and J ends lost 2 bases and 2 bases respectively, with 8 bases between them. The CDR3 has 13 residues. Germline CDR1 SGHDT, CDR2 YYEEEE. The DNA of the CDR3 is TGTGCCAGCAGCTTCGGAGGGACCTACGAGCAGTACTTC. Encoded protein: CASSFGGTYEQYF.

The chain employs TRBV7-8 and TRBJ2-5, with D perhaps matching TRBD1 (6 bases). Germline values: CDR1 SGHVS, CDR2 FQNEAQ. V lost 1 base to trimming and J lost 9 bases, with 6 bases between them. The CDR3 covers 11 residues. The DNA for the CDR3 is TGTGCCAGCAGCTTAGACAGGGCCCAGTACTTC. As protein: CASSLDRAQYF. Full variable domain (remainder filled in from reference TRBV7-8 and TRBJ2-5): GAGVSQSPRYKVAKRGQDVALRCDPISGHVSLFWYQQALGQGPEFLTYFQNEAQLDKSGLPSDRFFAERPEGSVSTLKIQRTQQEDSAVYLCASSLDRAQYFGPGTRLLVL.

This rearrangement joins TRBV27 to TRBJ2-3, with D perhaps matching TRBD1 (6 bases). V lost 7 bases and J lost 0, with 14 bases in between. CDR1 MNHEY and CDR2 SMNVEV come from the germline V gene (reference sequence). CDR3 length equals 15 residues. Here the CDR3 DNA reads TGTGCCAGCACCCGACAGGTCCCAAGCACAGATACGCAGTATTTT. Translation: CASTRQVPSTDTQYF.

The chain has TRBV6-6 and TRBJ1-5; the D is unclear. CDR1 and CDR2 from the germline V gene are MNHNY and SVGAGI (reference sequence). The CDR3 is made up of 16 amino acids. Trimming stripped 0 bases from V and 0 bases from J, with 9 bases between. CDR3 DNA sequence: TGTGCCAGCAGTTACTCGGTAGCTATTAGCAATCAGCCCCAGCATTTT. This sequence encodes CASSYSVAISNQPQHF.

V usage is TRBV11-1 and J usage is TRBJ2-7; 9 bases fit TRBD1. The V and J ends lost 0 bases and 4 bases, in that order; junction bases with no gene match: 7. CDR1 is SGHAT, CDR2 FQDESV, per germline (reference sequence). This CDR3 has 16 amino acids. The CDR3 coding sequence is TGTGCCAGCAGCTTAGCGCAGACAGGGGGTATGTACGAGCAGTACTTC. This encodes CASSLAQTGGMYEQYF.

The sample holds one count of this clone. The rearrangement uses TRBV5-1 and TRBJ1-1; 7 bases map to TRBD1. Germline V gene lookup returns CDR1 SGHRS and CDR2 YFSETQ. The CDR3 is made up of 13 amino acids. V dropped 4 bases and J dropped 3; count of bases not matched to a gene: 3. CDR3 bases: TGCGCCAGCAGCCAGGGGGTGGACACTGAAGCTTTCTTT. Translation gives CASSQGVDTEAFF. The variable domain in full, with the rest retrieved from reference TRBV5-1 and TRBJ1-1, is KAGVTQTPRYLIKTRGQQVTLSCSPISGHRSVSWYQQTPGQGLQFLFEYFSETQRNKGNFPGRFSGRQFSNSRSEMNVSTLELGDSALYLCASSQGVDTEAFFGQGTRLTVV.

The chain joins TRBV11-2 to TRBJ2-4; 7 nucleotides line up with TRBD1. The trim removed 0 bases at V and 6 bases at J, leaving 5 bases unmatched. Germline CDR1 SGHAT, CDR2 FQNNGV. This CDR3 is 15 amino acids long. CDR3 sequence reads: CASSLERGGLNIQYF. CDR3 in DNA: TGTGCCAGCAGCTTAGAACGAGGGGGCCTAAACATTCAGTACTTC.

The CDR3 reads CAWSPGPTEAFF. In DNA form, the CDR3 reads TGTGCCTGGAGTCCCGGGCCCACTGAAGCTTTCTTT. The J gene is TRBJ1-1, the V gene TRBV30; no reliable D call. Germline CDR1 GTSNPN, CDR2 SVGIG (reference sequence). The V end was cut by 2 bases, the J end by 4 bases, with 8 bases between. This CDR3 region has 12 residues.